The 30 T cell receptor beta chains below come from one sample, sequenced in a study of cytomegalovirus exposure and HLA in healthy donors. Vbeta (60) and Jbeta (13) primers were used in the PCR. The assay was immunoSEQ multiplex PCR, and TCRdb's table has in-frame clones only and misses some. The data contain about 160,000 clones, around 76% of them seen just once; the ten biggest clones take up approximately 2%. Sample: PBMCs. The receptors derive from a female donor in good health and CMV-seronegative.

The chain links TRBV15 to TRBJ2-5, with 9 bases fitting TRBD2. The CDR3 contains 20 residues. Germline V gene sequence: CDR1 LNHNV, CDR2 YYDKDF (reference sequence). Trimming removed 0 bases from V and 5 bases from J; junction bases left unmatched: 19. The CDR3 region has the DNA TGTGCCACCAGCAGAGATCGTAGGAGCGGAGCGGGGGGCAGGTCGGAGACCCAGTACTTC. Its protein product is CATSRDRRSGAGGRSETQYF.

The chain uses TRBV7-9 and TRBJ2-3; D ambiguous. The CDR3 contains 12 residues. Trimming removed 5 bases at V and 4 bases at J, with 7 bases between. Germline V gene sequence: CDR1 SEHNR, CDR2 FQNEAQ (reference sequence). The CDR3 loop reads CASSLFPDTQYF. The CDR3 nucleotides are TGTGCCAGCAGCCTCTTCCCAGATACGCAGTATTTT.

This clone has a handful of counts. The rearrangement joins TRBV28 to TRBJ1-4; a weak D match, TRBD1 (6 bases). V dropped 3 bases and J dropped 3 bases, with 11 bases sitting between them. This CDR3 has 15 residues. CDR1 MDHEN and CDR2 SYDVKM come from the germline V gene. The CDR3 DNA is TGTGCCAGCAGTTTGGCCAGGGGCTCTAATGAAAAACTGTTTTTT. As protein: CASSLARGSNEKLFF. Combining the CDR3 with reference TRBV28 and TRBJ1-4 gives the whole variable domain DVKVTQSSRYLVKRTGEKVFLECVQDMDHENMFWYRQDPGLGLRLIYFSYDVKMKEKGDIPEGYSVSREKKERFSLILESASTNQTSMYLCASSLARGSNEKLFFGSGTQLSVL.

The rearrangement joins TRBV5-1 to TRBJ1-1, with 8 bases fitting TRBD1. Losses at the gene ends were 1 base for V and 0 bases for J; bases not matched to a gene: 2. Germline CDR1 SGHRS, CDR2 YFSETQ. This CDR3 is 15 amino acids long. CDR3 in DNA: TGCGCCAGCAGCTTGTTGGACAGGGTGAACACTGAAGCTTTCTTT. It is translated as CASSLLDRVNTEAFF.

This clone was detected only a few times. The genes are TRBV5-4 and TRBJ2-7; TRBD1 matches at 8 bases. With V trimmed by 0 bases and J by 3 bases, 2 bases remained unmatched. This CDR3 comprises 14 residues. Germline V gives CDR1 SGHNT, CDR2 YYREEE (reference sequence). The CDR3 DNA reads TGTGCCAGCAGCTTGGGACAGGGGATCTACGAGCAGTACTTC. This sequence encodes CASSLGQGIYEQYF.

This clone turned up a few times. The chain recombines TRBV7-9 with TRBJ2-7; D perhaps matches TRBD1 (5 bases). Germline-derived CDR1 and CDR2 are SEHNR and FQNEAQ (reference sequence). V was trimmed by 5 bases and J by 0 bases, leaving 11 bases between them. The CDR3 totals 14 residues. The chain's CDR3 is CASSVGRGSYEQYF. The CDR3 DNA is TGTGCCAGCAGCGTAGGAAGGGGCTCCTACGAGCAGTACTTC.

The V and J genes are TRBV2 and TRBJ1-6; no clear D. Germline V lookup: CDR1 SNHLY, CDR2 FYNNEI. V was trimmed by 0 bases and J by 12 bases, leaving 6 bases between them. The CDR3 length is 12 residues. The CDR3 protein is CASSEARGPLHF. DNA of the CDR3: TGTGCCAGCAGTGAAGCGCGGGGACCCCTCCACTTT.

The chain couples TRBV5-1 to TRBJ1-6, with a possible D match to TRBD1 (5 bases). Germline V gives CDR1 SGHRS, CDR2 YFSETQ. This CDR3 is built from 16 residues. V lost 4 bases and J lost 7, with 18 bases in between. The CDR3 here is CASSLSLPGLNSPLHF. The CDR3 nucleotides are TGCGCCAGCAGCCTGAGTTTACCAGGGTTGAATTCACCCCTCCACTTT. The whole variable domain, filled in from reference TRBV5-1 and TRBJ1-6, reads KAGVTQTPRYLIKTRGQQVTLSCSPISGHRSVSWYQQTPGQGLQFLFEYFSETQRNKGNFPGRFSGRQFSNSRSEMNVSTLELGDSALYLCASSLSLPGLNSPLHFGNGTRLTVT.

This clone was detected only a few times. The rearrangement uses TRBV6-1 and TRBJ1-5; possibly TRBD1 for D (6 bases). From germline, CDR1 is MNHNS and CDR2 SASEGT. Trimming cost V 0 bases and J 1 base, with 7 bases left between them. The CDR3 is made up of 15 amino acids. The CDR3 protein is CASSEARGSNQPQHF. The CDR3 nucleotides are TGTGCCAGCAGTGAAGCCAGGGGAAGCAATCAGCCCCAGCATTTT.

The CDR3 sequence: CASKPGTGGYEQYF. For the CDR3, the DNA is TGTGCCAGCAAACCCGGGACAGGGGGGTACGAGCAGTACTTC. This rearrangement joins TRBV6-6 to TRBJ2-7, with 11 bases fitting TRBD1. After removal of 7 bases from V and 4 bases from J, the junction contained 6 bases not matched to a gene. The CDR3 is 14 amino acids. CDR1 is MNHNY and CDR2 is SVGAGI in the germline V gene (reference sequence).

V usage is TRBV6-6 and J usage is TRBJ2-6, with 7 bases that match TRBD1. V dropped 6 bases and J dropped 1; count of bases not matched to a gene: 6. This CDR3 is built from 16 residues. Germline V gene data show CDR1 as MNHNY and CDR2 as SVGAGI (reference sequence). In DNA, the CDR3 is TGTGCCAGCAGAGTTACAGGGGCTTCTGGGGCCAACGTCCTGACTTTC. Residues: CASRVTGASGANVLTF.

This clone was recorded a few times. This rearrangement joins TRBV7-2 to TRBJ1-1, with D maybe TRBD1 (6 bases). Germline V lookup: CDR1 SGHTA, CDR2 FQGNSA. CDR3 length equals 15 residues. The V and J ends lost 4 bases and 1 base respectively, with 13 bases between them. The CDR3 here is CASSSLGGRNTEAFF. The CDR3 DNA reads as TGTGCCAGCAGCTCCCTGGGGGGGCGGAACACTGAAGCTTTCTTT. The full variable domain, its missing parts supplied by reference TRBV7-2 and TRBJ1-1, is GAGVSQSPSNKVTEKGKDVELRCDPISGHTALYWYRQSLGQGLEFLIYFQGNSAPDKSGLPSDRFSAERTGGSVSTLTIQRTQQEDSAVYLCASSSLGGRNTEAFFGQGTRLTVV.

The chain has TRBV9 and TRBJ2-1; the D gene is possibly TRBD1 (6 bases). The V gene lost 6 bases and the J gene lost 6 bases, with 19 bases spanning the gap. Germline assignment: CDR1 SGDLS and CDR2 YYNGEE. The CDR3 extends over 15 amino acids. The CDR3 protein is CASTRTANPFNEQFF. In nucleotides, the CDR3 is TGTGCCAGCACCCGGACAGCAAACCCGTTCAATGAGCAGTTCTTC.

The rearrangement joins TRBV6-1 to TRBJ1-4; D is ambiguous. The V and J ends lost 5 bases and 3 bases respectively, with 13 bases between them. In germline, CDR1 is MNHNS, CDR2 SASEGT. This CDR3 region has 15 residues. The CDR3 DNA reads as TGTGCCAGCAGTTTCCCCGTTGGCTCTAATGAAAAACTGTTTTTT. Protein: CASSFPVGSNEKLFF.

V and J are TRBV5-1 and TRBJ2-1; the match to TRBD2 covers 8 bases. CDR3 length equals 18 residues. V lost 0 bases, J lost 6 bases, and 14 bases stayed unmatched. The germline V gene has CDR1 SGHRS and CDR2 YFSETQ. The CDR3 nucleotides read TGCGCCAGCAGCTTGGCCGGGGTTAGCGGGGCAACTGCCAATGAGCAGTTCTTC. Its translation: CASSLAGVSGATANEQFF.

This clone was observed a single time. The CDR3 DNA reads as TGTGCCAGCTGGGGCCGGGAGAATGAAAAACTGTTTTTT. Translating gives CASWGRENEKLFF. J is TRBJ1-4 and V is TRBV28; D possibly corresponds to TRBD1 (5 bases). Trimming removed 8 bases from V and 5 bases from J, with 12 bases in between. This CDR3 spans 13 amino acids. Looked up from germline, CDR1 is MDHEN and CDR2 is SYDVKM.

J is TRBJ1-5 and V is TRBV30; D is undetermined. Germline values: CDR1 GTSNPN, CDR2 SVGIG (reference sequence). CDR3 length: 12 amino acids. V was pared by 4 bases and J by 7 bases, with 11 bases between. The CDR3 DNA reads as TGTGCCTGGACCCAGCCGGGACAGCCCCAGCATTTT. Encoded protein: CAWTQPGQPQHF.

CDR3 sequence (DNA): TGTGCCAGCAGCTCCTACAGCGGGGGGGTCGAAGGGGAGCAGTTCTTC. Translated: CASSSYSGGVEGEQFF. The chain combines TRBV7-3 with TRBJ2-1; 10 positions match TRBD2. The V segment lost 4 bases and the J segment 10 bases; nucleotides outside the gene matches: 13. Germline V gene data show CDR1 as SGHTA and CDR2 as FQGTGA. The CDR3 runs to 16 residues.

V usage is TRBV4-1 and J usage is TRBJ1-2, with 9 positions matching TRBD1. Germline V lookup: CDR1 MGHRA, CDR2 YSYEKL. The CDR3 spans 17 residues. With V trimmed by 3 bases and J by 1 base, 9 bases remained unmatched. The CDR3 loop is CASSHAGTGSFNYGYTF. The CDR3, as DNA: TGCGCCAGCAGCCACGCCGGGACAGGGTCATTTAACTATGGCTACACCTTC.

A single count supports this clone. The CDR3 sequence: CASSGTDRPRNEKLFF. The CDR3 region has the DNA TGTGCCAGCAGTGGGACCGACAGGCCGAGGAATGAAAAACTGTTTTTT. The chain carries TRBV2 and TRBJ1-4; maybe TRBD1 (6 bases). Trimming cost V 4 bases and J 5 bases, with 17 bases left between them. Per germline, CDR1 SNHLY and CDR2 FYNNEI. This CDR3 spans 16 amino acids.

The gene calls are TRBV7-6 and TRBJ2-3, with 8 bases fitting TRBD2. This CDR3 comprises 17 residues. After removal of 5 bases from V and 1 base from J, the junction contained 11 bases not matched to a gene. Germline assignment: CDR1 SGHVS and CDR2 FNYEAQ. CDR3: CASSPTRGGRGTDTQYF. In DNA, the CDR3 is TGTGCCAGCAGCCCAACTCGGGGGGGCCGGGGCACAGATACGCAGTATTTT.

This chain uses TRBV6-5 with TRBJ2-5; D not resolved. Between the trimmed V and J ends, which lost 6 bases and 1 base, there was a span of 9 bases. Germline lookup yields CDR1 MNHEY and CDR2 SVGAGI. The CDR3 spans 13 residues. The CDR3 sequence: CASSLNPQETQYF. As DNA, the CDR3 is TGTGCCAGCAGCCTAAACCCCCAAGAGACCCAGTACTTC.

This clone has a single count. The rearrangement links TRBV7-9 to TRBJ1-1, with 8 bases matching TRBD1. This CDR3 contains 15 residues. From germline, CDR1 is SEHNR and CDR2 FQNEAQ (reference sequence). J was trimmed by 1 base and V by 2 bases; bases with no gene match: 3. The CDR3 bases are TGTGCCAGCAGCTTACCGGGGACAGGGAACACTGAAGCTTTCTTT. This translates into CASSLPGTGNTEAFF.

The gene calls are TRBV5-4 and TRBJ2-7; 11 positions match TRBD2. The V gene's germline CDR1 is SGHNT and CDR2 YYREEE (reference sequence). With 0 bases clipped from V and 4 bases from J, the junction kept 6 bases outside the gene matches. CDR3 size: 16 residues. The CDR3 loop reads CASSLAGTSGRYEQYF. The CDR3 nucleotides read TGTGCCAGCAGCTTGGCTGGGACTAGCGGTCGATACGAGCAGTACTTC.

V and J are TRBV30 and TRBJ2-2; a possible D gene is TRBD1 (6 bases). Germline CDR1 is GTSNPN and CDR2 is SVGIG (reference sequence). There are 16 residues in the CDR3. Deletions cut 0 bases from V and 4 bases from J, with 15 bases between. The CDR3 DNA sequence: TGTGCCTGGAGTGTAAGGGGGACCATAGGCACCGGGGAGCTGTTTTTT. This codes for CAWSVRGTIGTGELFF.

Note on this clone: The same CDR3 arises from other DNA sequences in this sample as well. The rearrangement joins TRBV5-1 to TRBJ2-1, with 13 bases that match TRBD2. Germline loops: CDR1 SGHRS, CDR2 YFSETQ. J lost 6 bases, V lost 0 bases, and 0 bases had no gene match. The CDR3 length is 15 residues. The CDR3 DNA reads as TGCGCCAGCAGCTTGGGACTAGCGGGGGGCAATGAGCAGTTCTTC. This encodes CASSLGLAGGNEQFF. Together with reference TRBV5-1 and TRBJ2-1, the CDR3 gives the full variable domain: KAGVTQTPRYLIKTRGQQVTLSCSPISGHRSVSWYQQTPGQGLQFLFEYFSETQRNKGNFPGRFSGRQFSNSRSEMNVSTLELGDSALYLCASSLGLAGGNEQFFGPGTRLTVL.

The genes are TRBV5-4 and TRBJ2-7, with D perhaps TRBD2 (5 bases). CDR3 length: 13 residues. V was cut by 5 bases and J by 6 bases, with 15 bases left in between. CDR1 is SGHNT, CDR2 YYREEE, per germline (reference sequence). Here the CDR3 reads CASSRGRSSEQYF. The CDR3, as DNA: TGTGCCAGCAGTCGAGGGAGAAGTTCCGAGCAGTACTTC.

This clone has more than one count but fewer than ten. The gene calls are TRBV29-1 and TRBJ2-1, with 9 positions matching TRBD2. The CDR3 is 15 residues long. Per germline, CDR1 SQVTM and CDR2 ANQGSEA. Trimming removed 3 bases from V and 6 bases from J; junction bases left unmatched: 9. The CDR3 spells CSVDRLAGAGNEQFF. The CDR3 DNA reads TGCAGCGTTGATCGGTTAGCGGGAGCGGGCAATGAGCAGTTCTTC.

The chain is built from TRBV7-6 and TRBJ2-2; 7 positions agree with TRBD1. The CDR3 length is 15 residues. The germline V gene encodes CDR1 SGHVS and CDR2 FNYEAQ. The V segment lost 4 bases and the J segment 4 bases; nucleotides outside the gene matches: 6. CDR3 nucleotides: TGTGCCAGCAGCTCCAACAGGGGCCTCACCGGGGAGCTGTTTTTT. It yields the protein CASSSNRGLTGELFF.

The chain uses TRBV30 and TRBJ2-6; maybe TRBD1 (5 bases). The CDR3 has 15 amino acids. CDR1 GTSNPN and CDR2 SVGIG come from the germline V gene (reference sequence). The germline V and J ends were trimmed by 5 bases and 3 bases, with 14 bases remaining between them. This CDR3 reads CAWGQHSVGANVLTF. The CDR3 coding sequence is TGTGCCTGGGGACAACACAGCGTTGGGGCCAACGTCCTGACTTTC.